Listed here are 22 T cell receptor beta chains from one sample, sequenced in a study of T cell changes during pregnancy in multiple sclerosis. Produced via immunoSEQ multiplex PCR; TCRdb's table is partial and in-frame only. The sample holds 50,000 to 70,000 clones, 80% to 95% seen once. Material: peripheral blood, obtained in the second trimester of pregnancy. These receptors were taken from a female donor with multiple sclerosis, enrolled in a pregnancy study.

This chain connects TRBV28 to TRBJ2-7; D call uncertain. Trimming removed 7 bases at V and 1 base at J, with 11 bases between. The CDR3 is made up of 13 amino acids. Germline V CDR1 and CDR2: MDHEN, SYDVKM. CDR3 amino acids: CASISTESYEQYF. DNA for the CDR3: TGTGCCAGCATTAGCACCGAATCCTACGAGCAGTACTTC.

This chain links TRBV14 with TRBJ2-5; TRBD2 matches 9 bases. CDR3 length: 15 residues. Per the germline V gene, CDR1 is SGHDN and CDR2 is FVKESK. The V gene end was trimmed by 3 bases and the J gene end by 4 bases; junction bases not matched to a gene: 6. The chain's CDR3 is CASSQLAGVGETQYF. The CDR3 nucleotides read TGTGCCAGCAGCCAGTTAGCGGGAGTGGGAGAGACCCAGTACTTC.

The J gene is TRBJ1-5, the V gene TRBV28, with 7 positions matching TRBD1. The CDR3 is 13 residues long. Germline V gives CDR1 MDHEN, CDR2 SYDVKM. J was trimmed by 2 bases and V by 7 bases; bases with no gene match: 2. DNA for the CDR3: TGTGCCAGCAAGCAGGGGGGCAATCAGCCCCAGCATTTT. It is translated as CASKQGGNQPQHF.

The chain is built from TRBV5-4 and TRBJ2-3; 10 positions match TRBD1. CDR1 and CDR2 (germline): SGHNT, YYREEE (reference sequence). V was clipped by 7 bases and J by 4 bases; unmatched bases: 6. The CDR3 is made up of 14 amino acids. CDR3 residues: CASGPDRGADTQYF. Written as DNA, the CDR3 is TGTGCCAGCGGCCCGGACAGGGGGGCAGATACGCAGTATTTT. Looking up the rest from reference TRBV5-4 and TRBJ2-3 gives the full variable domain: ETGVTQSPTHLIKTRGQQVTLRCSSQSGHNTVSWYQQALGQGPQFIFQYYREEENGRGNFPPRFSGLQFPNYSSELNVNALELDDSALYLCASGPDRGADTQYFGPGTRLTVL.

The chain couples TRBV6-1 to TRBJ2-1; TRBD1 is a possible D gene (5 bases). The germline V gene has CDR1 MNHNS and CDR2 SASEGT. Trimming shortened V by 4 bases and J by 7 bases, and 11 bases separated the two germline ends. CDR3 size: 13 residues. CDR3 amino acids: CASSVRQGNEQFF. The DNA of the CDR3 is TGTGCCAGCAGTGTACGCCAGGGTAATGAGCAGTTCTTC.

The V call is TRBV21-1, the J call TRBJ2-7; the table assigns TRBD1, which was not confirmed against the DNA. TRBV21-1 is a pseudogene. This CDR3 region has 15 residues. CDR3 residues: CASSKVRQGIGEQYF. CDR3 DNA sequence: TGTGCCAGCAGCAAAGTTCGACAGGGGATCGGCGAGCAGTACTTC.

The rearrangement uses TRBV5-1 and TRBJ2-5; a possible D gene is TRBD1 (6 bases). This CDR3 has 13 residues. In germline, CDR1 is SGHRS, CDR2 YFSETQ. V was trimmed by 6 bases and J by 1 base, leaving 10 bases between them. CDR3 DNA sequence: TGCGCCAGCACCCCGGACAGCCAAGAGACCCAGTACTTC. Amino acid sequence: CASTPDSQETQYF.

The CDR3 DNA is TGTGCCAGCAGTTTTAGGGCAGGGTCCGGGACTAGCGGGAACACAGATACGCAGTATTTT. Translation: CASSFRAGSGTSGNTDTQYF. This rearrangement joins TRBV27 to TRBJ2-3, with 13 bases fitting TRBD2. CDR1 MNHEY and CDR2 SMNVEV come from the germline V gene (reference sequence). The V and J ends lost 3 bases and 2 bases, in that order; junction bases with no gene match: 14. This CDR3 is 20 amino acids long.

CDR3 sequence (DNA): TGTGCCAGCAGCGAGCAAACCCGGGACAGTATCAATGAGCAGTTCTTC. Encoded protein: CASSEQTRDSINEQFF. This chain links TRBV7-9 with TRBJ2-1, with 7 bases identical to TRBD1. This CDR3 contains 16 residues. With V trimmed by 5 bases and J by 6 bases, 13 bases remained unmatched. Germline values: CDR1 SEHNR, CDR2 FQNEAQ (reference sequence).

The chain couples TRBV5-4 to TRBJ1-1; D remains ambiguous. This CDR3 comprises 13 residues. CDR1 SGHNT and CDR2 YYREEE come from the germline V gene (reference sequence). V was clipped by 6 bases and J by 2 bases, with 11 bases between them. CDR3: CASTSGVNTEAFF. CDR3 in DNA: TGTGCCAGCACGAGCGGGGTTAACACTGAAGCTTTCTTT.

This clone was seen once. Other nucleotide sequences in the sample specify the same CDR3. CDR3 protein: CASSSGLAGVNTGELFF. CDR3 DNA sequence: TGTGCCAGCAGCTCGGGACTAGCGGGAGTGAACACCGGGGAGCTGTTTTTT. The V call is TRBV7-2, the J call TRBJ2-2; TRBD2 agrees at 14 bases. The ends lost 4 bases at V and 1 base at J; junction bases unmatched: 2. Germline values: CDR1 SGHTA, CDR2 FQGNSA. The CDR3 has 17 residues.

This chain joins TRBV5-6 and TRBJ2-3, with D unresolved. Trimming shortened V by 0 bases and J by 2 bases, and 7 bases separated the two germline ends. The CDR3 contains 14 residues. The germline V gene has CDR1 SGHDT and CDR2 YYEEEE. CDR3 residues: CASSLGATTDTQYF. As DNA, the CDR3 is TGTGCCAGCAGCTTGGGAGCTACCACAGATACGCAGTATTTT.

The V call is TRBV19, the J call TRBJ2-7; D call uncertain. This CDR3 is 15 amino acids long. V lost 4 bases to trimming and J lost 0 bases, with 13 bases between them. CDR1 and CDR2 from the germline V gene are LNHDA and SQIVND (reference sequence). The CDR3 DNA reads TGTGCCAGTAGTAGAACAGTGGGCACCTCCTACGAGCAGTACTTC. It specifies CASSRTVGTSYEQYF.

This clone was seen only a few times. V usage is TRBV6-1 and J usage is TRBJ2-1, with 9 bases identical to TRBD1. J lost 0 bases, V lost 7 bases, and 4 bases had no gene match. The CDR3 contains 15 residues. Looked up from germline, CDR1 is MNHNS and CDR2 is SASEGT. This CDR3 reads CASTLTGGSYNEQFF. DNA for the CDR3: TGTGCCAGCACCCTGACAGGGGGCTCCTACAATGAGCAGTTCTTC.

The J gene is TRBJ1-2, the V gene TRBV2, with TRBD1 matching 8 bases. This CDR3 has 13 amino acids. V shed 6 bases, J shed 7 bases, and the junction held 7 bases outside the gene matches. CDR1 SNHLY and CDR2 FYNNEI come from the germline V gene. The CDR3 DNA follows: TGTGCCAGCAGAGCCACAGGGGGTGTTGGCTACACCTTC. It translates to CASRATGGVGYTF.

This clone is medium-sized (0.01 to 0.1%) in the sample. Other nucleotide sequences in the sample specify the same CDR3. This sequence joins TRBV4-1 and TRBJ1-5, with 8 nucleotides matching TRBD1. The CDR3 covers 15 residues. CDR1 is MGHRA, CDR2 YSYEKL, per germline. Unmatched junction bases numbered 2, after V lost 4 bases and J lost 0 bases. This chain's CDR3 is CASSPTGVSNQPQHF. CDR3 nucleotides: TGCGCCAGCAGCCCGACAGGGGTTAGCAATCAGCCCCAGCATTTT.

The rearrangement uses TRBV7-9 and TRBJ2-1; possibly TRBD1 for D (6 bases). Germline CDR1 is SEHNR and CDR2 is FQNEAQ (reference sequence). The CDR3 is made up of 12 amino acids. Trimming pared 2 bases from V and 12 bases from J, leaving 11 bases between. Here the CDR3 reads CASSLQGTGQFF. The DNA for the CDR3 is TGTGCCAGCAGCTTACAGGGGACGGGGCAGTTCTTC.

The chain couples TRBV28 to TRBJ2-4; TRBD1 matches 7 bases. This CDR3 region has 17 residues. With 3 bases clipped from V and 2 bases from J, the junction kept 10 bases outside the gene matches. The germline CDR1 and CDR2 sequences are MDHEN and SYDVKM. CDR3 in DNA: TGTGCCAGCAGTTTTTTTGGGCCAGGGGGTACCAAAAACATTCAGTACTTC. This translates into CASSFFGPGGTKNIQYF. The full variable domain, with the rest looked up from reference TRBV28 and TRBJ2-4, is DVKVTQSSRYLVKRTGEKVFLECVQDMDHENMFWYRQDPGLGLRLIYFSYDVKMKEKGDIPEGYSVSREKKERFSLILESASTNQTSMYLCASSFFGPGGTKNIQYFGAGTRLSVL.

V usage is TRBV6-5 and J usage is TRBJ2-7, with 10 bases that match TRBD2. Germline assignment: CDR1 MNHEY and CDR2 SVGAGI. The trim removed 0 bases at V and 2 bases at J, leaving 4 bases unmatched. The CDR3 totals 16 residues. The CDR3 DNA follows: TGTGCCAGCAGTTACTCAGTGGGACTAGCGACCTACGAGCAGTACTTC. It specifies CASSYSVGLATYEQYF.

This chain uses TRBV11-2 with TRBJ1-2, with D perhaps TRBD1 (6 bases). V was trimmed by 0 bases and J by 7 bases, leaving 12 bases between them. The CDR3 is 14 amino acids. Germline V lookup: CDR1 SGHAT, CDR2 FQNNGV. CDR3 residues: CASSLDLRGSGYTF. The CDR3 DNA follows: TGTGCCAGCAGCTTAGATCTCAGGGGTAGTGGCTACACCTTC. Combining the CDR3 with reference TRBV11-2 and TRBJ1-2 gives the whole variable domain EAGVAQSPRYKIIEKRQSVAFWCNPISGHATLYWYQQILGQGPKLLIQFQNNGVVDDSQLPKDRFSAERLKGVDSTLKIQPAKLEDSAVYLCASSLDLRGSGYTFGSGTRLTVV.

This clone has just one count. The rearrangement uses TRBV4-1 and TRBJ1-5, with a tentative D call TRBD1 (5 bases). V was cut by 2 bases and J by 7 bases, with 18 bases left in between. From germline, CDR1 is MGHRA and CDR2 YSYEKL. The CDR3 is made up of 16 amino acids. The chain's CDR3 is CASSQNLGLVGQPQHF. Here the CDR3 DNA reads TGCGCCAGCAGCCAAAATCTGGGACTGGTGGGGCAGCCCCAGCATTTT.

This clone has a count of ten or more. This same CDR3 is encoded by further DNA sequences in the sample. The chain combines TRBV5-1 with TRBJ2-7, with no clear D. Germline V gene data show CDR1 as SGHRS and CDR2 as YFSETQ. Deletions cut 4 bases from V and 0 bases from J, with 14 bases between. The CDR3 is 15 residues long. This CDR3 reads CASSRQATLSYEQYF. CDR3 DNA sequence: TGCGCCAGCAGCCGACAAGCCACCCTCTCCTACGAGCAGTACTTC.